Listed below are T cell receptor beta chains from one sample, sequenced in a study of blood T cell repertoires in COVID-19. The assay was immunoSEQ multiplex PCR, and TCRdb's table has in-frame clones only and misses some. The sample includes about 280,000 clones, roughly four fifths of them seen just once. Sequencing was carried out using peripheral blood. The receptors come from a woman aged 45-65 years who had recovered from COVID-19. Each CDR3 is given with its conserved first and last residue. D genes are given only for firm matches. Rows give clone size only sometimes, using once, few, many, or a class for an expanded clone.

TRBV28	NA	NA	TRBJ1-2	TGTGCCAGCAGTTTATGGCAGGGGGGCTACACCTTC	CASSLWQGGYTF
TRBV19	NA	NA	TRBJ1-1	TGTGCCAGTAGTATAGGGGGAGGGTCTGAAGCTTTCTTT	CASSIGGGSEAFF
TRBV5-4	few	TRBD2	TRBJ2-1	TGTGCCAGCAGCCCCGCTACTAGCGGGGGGGCTCGCAATGAGCAGTTCTTC	CASSPATSGGARNEQFF
TRBV9	NA	TRBD2	TRBJ2-7	TGTGCCAGCAGCGTAGGCAGCGGGAGGGCCGACGAGCAGTACTTC	CASSVGSGRADEQYF
TRBV9	NA	TRBD1	TRBJ1-2	TGTGCCAGCGCCCCGGGACAGACCCTCTATGGCTACACCTTC	CASAPGQTLYGYTF
TRBV30	NA	NA	TRBJ2-7	TGTGCCTGGACCCGGCCGGGACTCTTAAGCTCCTACGAGCAGTACTTC	CAWTRPGLLSSYEQYF
TRBV5-1	once	TRBD1	TRBJ2-7	TGCGCCAGCAGACGTGGGACAGGGGCCTACGAGCAGTACTTC	CASRRGTGAYEQYF
TRBV11-1	NA	NA	TRBJ1-3	TGTGCCAGCAGCTTTGACAGCAGCTCTGGAAACACCATATATTTT	CASSFDSSSGNTIYF
TRBV5-1	NA	TRBD1	TRBJ1-1	TGCGCCAGCAGCTTGTACAGGGGGAACACTGAAGCTTTCTTT	CASSLYRGNTEAFF
TRBV6-5	NA	NA	TRBJ1-2	TGTGCCAGCAGTTACGCGGACAGCTACTATGGCTACACCTTC	CASSYADSYYGYTF
TRBV27	once	TRBD2	TRBJ2-3	TGTGCCAGCAGTTTCGGAGCGGGAGGGTTTGCAGATACGCAGTATTTT	CASSFGAGGFADTQYF
TRBV6-1	NA	NA	TRBJ2-1	TGTGCCAGCAGCGAAGACAGGAGCTCCTACAATGAGCAGTTCTTC	CASSEDRSSYNEQFF
TRBV28	NA	TRBD1	TRBJ1-1	TGTGCCAGCAGCCAACCGACAGGGATCGACACTGAAGCTTTCTTT	CASSQPTGIDTEAFF
TRBV5-8	NA	NA	TRBJ1-2	TGTGCCAGCAGCTTGTTACCAATACAGGGTGAATATGGCTACACCTTC	CASSLLPIQGEYGYTF
TRBV6-2/TRBV6-3	NA	NA	TRBJ2-5	TGTGCCAGCAGTTACTCCTCGGCTAGTCTCGAGACCCAGTACTTC	CASSYSSASLETQYF
TRBV18	NA	NA	TRBJ1-1	TGTGCCAGCTCACACTCAGGGGAGGGGACTGAAGCTTTCTTT	CASSHSGEGTEAFF
TRBV19	NA	TRBD2	TRBJ2-3	TGTGCCAGTAGTATTGTCGGGGGGAACCGGTTTGATACGCAGTATTTT	CASSIVGGNRFDTQYF
TRBV6-2/TRBV6-3	NA	NA	TRBJ2-3	TGTGCCAGCAGTTACGAGGGCCCACCCACAGATACGCAGTATTTT	CASSYEGPPTDTQYF
TRBV19	NA	NA	TRBJ1-4	TGTGCCAGTAGTATATTTGGCCCCGGGACACCAACTAATGAAAAACTGTTTTTT	CASSIFGPGTPTNEKLFF
TRBV24-1	NA	TRBD1	TRBJ2-5	TGTGCCACCAGTGATTCCCCGGGACAGGCCGAAGAGACCCAGTACTTC	CATSDSPGQAEETQYF
TRBV6-2/TRBV6-3	once	NA	TRBJ2-2	TGTGCCAGCAGTTACCCACGAGGGAACACCGGGGAGCTGTTTTTT	CASSYPRGNTGELFF
TRBV7-8	once	NA	TRBJ1-6	TGTGCCAGCAGCCGACCCTCGGGGGGGAATAATTCACCCCTCCACTTT	CASSRPSGGNNSPLHF